This TCR beta chain was identified during a study of T cell responses to AZD1222 COVID-19 vaccine. Findings of the study overall: Following two doses of AZD1222, Spike-specific TCR breadth and depth rose. The reported proportion of spike-specific TCRs targeting unmutated variant regions was nearly half.

The CDR3 extends over 16 amino acids. Remarks on this clone: No antigen is known for it.

Repertoires were generated with immunoSEQ multiplex PCR, while TCRdb's copy carries only in-frame clones and drops some. The repertoire consists of 150,000 to 200,000 clones, with 87% occurring once and the leading ten covering around 2.5%. The rearrangement joins TRBV21-1 to TRBJ2-7; TRBD1 reflects the table's D call only, with no check against the DNA. TRBV21-1 is given as a pseudogene. The clonotype was recovered from an adult in good health. The sample here was peripheral blood, taken on day 0 of MenACWY control vaccination. The CDR3 is CASSAGQGPFFHEQYF. The CDR3 nucleotides read TGTGCCAGCAGCGCGGGACAGGGCCCTTTTTTTCACGAGCAGTACTTC.